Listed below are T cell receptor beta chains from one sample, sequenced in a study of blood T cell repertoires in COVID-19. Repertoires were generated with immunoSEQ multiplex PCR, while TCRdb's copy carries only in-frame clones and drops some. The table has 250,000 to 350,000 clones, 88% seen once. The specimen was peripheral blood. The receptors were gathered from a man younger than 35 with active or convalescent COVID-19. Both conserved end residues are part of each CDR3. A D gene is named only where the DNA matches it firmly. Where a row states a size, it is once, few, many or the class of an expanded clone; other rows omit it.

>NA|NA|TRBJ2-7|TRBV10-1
CASTIEQYF
TGCGCCAGCACTATCGAGCAGTACTTC
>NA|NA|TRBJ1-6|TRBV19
CASSGEALIMDSPLHF
TGTGCCAGTTCAGGGGAAGCACTAATTATGGATTCACCCCTCCACTTT
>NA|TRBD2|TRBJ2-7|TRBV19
CASSAGLAGGYEQYF
TGTGCCAGTAGTGCCGGACTAGCGGGGGGCTACGAGCAGTACTTC
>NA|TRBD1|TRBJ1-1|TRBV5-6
CASSSPGQGALGTEAFF
TGTGCCAGCAGCTCGCCCGGACAGGGGGCACTGGGCACTGAAGCTTTCTTT
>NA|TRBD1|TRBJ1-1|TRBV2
CASRPEWDRDPREAFF
TGTGCCAGCAGACCGGAGTGGGACAGGGACCCCCGTGAAGCTTTCTTT
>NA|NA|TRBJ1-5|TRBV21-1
CASTMTGARGAQPQHF
TGTGCCAGCACCATGACAGGCGCCCGGGGGGCCCAGCCCCAGCATTTT
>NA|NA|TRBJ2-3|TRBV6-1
CASSGYSYTDTQYF
TGTGCCAGCAGTGGGTACAGCTACACAGATACGCAGTATTTT
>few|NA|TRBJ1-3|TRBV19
CASSPGSLSGNTIYF
TGTGCCAGTAGCCCCGGGAGCCTCTCTGGAAACACCATATATTTT
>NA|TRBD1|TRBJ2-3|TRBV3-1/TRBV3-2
CASSQDLDRGRMDTQYF
TGTGCCAGCAGCCAAGATCTCGACAGGGGGAGAATGGATACGCAGTATTTT
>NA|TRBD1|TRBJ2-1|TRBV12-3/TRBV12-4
CASSTAPKGQPFF
TGTGCCAGCAGTACGGCACCCAAGGGACAGCCGTTCTTC
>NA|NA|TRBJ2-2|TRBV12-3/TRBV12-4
CASSLRVTGELFF
TGTGCCAGCAGTTTACGGGTCACCGGGGAGCTGTTTTTT
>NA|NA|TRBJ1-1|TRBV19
CASSLTGLRMNTEAFF
TGTGCCAGTAGTTTAACAGGGTTACGCATGAACACTGAAGCTTTCTTT
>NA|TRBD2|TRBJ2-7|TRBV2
CASAKGLLRGGRGPEQYF
TGTGCCAGCGCGAAGGGCCTACTGCGCGGGGGGCGGGGCCCCGAGCAGTACTTC
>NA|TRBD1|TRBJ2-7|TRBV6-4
CASRRQGPEFYEQYF
TGTGCCAGCCGAAGACAGGGGCCGGAGTTTTACGAGCAGTACTTC
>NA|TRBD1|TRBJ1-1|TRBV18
CASSPQSRGFEAFF
TGTGCCAGCTCACCGCAGAGCAGGGGGTTTGAAGCTTTCTTT
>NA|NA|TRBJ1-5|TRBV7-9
CASSSLEAWTQHF
TGTGCCAGCAGCTCTTTGGAGGCCTGGACCCAGCATTTT
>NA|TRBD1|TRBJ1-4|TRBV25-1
CATGPGQRGEKLFF
TGTGCCACGGGTCCGGGACAGAGGGGTGAAAAACTGTTTTTT
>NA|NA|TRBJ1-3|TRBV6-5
CASAYSRGSGNTIYF
TGTGCCAGCGCGTATTCTAGGGGATCTGGAAACACCATATATTTT
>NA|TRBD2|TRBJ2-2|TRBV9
CASSVVAGGQVGELFF
TGTGCCAGCAGCGTAGTAGCGGGGGGGCAAGTCGGGGAGCTGTTTTTT
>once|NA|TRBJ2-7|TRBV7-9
CASSLKAYEQYF
TGTGCCAGCAGCTTAAAAGCTTACGAGCAGTACTTC
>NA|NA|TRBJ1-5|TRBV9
CASSSGGGDQPQHF
TGTGCCAGCAGCTCCGGCGGGGGGGACCAGCCCCAGCATTTT
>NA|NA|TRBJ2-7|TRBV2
CASRPQGPIGEQYF
TGTGCCAGCAGGCCCCAGGGGCCTATAGGGGAGCAGTACTTC
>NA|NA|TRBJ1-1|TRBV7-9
CASSAPVIQMNTEAFF
TGTGCCAGCAGCGCACCGGTCATCCAAATGAACACTGAAGCTTTCTTT
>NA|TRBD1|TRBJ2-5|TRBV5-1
CASSLGTGLETQYF
TGCGCCAGCAGCTTGGGGACAGGGCTAGAGACCCAGTACTTC
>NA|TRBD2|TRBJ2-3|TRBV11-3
CASSYTGGLGTDTQYF
TGTGCCAGCAGCTACACGGGGGGGCTTGGCACAGATACGCAGTATTTT
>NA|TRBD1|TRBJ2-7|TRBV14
CASSQSTGQPYEQYF
TGTGCCAGCAGCCAGTCAACGGGACAGCCATACGAGCAGTACTTC
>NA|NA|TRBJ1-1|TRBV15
CATSREQGPNTEAFF
TGTGCCACCAGCAGAGAACAGGGTCCGAACACTGAAGCTTTCTTT
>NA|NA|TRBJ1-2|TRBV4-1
CASSQERSPVF
TGCGCCAGCAGCCAAGAACGTAGTCCCGTCTTC
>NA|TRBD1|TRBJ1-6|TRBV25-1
CASSNQGGSYSPLHF
TGTGCCAGCAGTAACCAAGGGGGCAGCTATTCACCCCTCCACTTT
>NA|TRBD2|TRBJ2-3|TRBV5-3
CARSPPGGAVPDTQYF
TGTGCCAGAAGCCCCCCCGGGGGGGCCGTCCCCGATACGCAGTATTTT
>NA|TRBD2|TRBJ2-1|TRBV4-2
CASSQPGLAGSGTSNEQFF
TGTGCCAGCAGCCAACCGGGACTAGCGGGTTCAGGGACATCCAATGAGCAGTTCTTC
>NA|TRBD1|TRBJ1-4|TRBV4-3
CASSRSTTGGGEKLFF
TGCGCCAGCAGCCGCAGCACGACAGGGGGAGGCGAAAAACTGTTTTTT
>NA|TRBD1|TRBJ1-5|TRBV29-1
CSAGQDSNQPQHF
TGCAGCGCCGGACAGGATAGCAATCAGCCCCAGCATTTT
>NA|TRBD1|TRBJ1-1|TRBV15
CATSRGGQGNTEAFF
TGTGCCACCAGCAGAGGGGGACAGGGCAACACTGAAGCTTTCTTT
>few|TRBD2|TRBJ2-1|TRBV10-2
CASSEGTNLRRYGNAYNEQFF
TGCGCCAGCAGTGAGGGGACTAACCTACGGAGGTACGGAAACGCCTACAATGAGCAGTTCTTC
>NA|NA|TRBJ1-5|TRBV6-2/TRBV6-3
CASSYSHRVHSNQPQHF
TGTGCCAGCAGTTACTCTCACAGGGTTCATAGCAATCAGCCCCAGCATTTT
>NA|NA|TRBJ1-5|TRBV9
CASSGGGDVGNQPQHF
TGTGCCAGCAGCGGGGGAGGGGACGTTGGCAATCAGCCCCAGCATTTT
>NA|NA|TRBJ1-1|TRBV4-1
CASSQVSVFPGGTEAFF
TGCGCCAGCAGCCAAGTGTCGGTTTTTCCCGGGGGCACTGAAGCTTTCTTT
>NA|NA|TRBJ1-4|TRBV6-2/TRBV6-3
CASSYGALPGKLFF
TGTGCCAGCAGTTACGGAGCCTTACCGGGGAAACTGTTTTTT
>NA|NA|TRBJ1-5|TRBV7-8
CASSPHRTVNSNQPQHF
TGTGCCAGCAGCCCTCATAGGACAGTCAATAGCAATCAGCCCCAGCATTTT
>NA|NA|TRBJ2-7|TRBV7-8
CASSLISYEQYF
TGTGCCAGCAGCTTAATCAGCTACGAGCAGTACTTC
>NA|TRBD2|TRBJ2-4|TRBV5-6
CASSLELAGVAKNIQYF
TGTGCCAGCAGCCTAGAGCTAGCGGGGGTAGCCAAAAACATTCAGTACTTC